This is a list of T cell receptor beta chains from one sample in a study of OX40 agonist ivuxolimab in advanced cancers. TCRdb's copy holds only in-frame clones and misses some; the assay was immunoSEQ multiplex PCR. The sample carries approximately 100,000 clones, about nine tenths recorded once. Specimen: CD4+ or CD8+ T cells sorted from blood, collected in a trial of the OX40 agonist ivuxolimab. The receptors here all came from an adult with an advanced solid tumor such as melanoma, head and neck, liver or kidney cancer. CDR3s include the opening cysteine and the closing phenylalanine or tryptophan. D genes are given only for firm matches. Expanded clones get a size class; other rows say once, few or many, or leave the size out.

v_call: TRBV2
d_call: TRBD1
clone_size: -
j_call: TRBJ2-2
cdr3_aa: CASSVLGQGNTGELFF
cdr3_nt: TGTGCCAGCAGTGTCTTGGGACAGGGGAACACCGGGGAGCTGTTTTTT

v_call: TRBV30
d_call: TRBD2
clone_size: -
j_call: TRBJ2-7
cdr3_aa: CAWSVWTSGSYEQYF
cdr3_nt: TGTGCCTGGAGTGTATGGACTAGCGGCTCCTACGAGCAGTACTTC

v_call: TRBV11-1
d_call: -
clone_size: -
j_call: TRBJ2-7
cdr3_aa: CASSLEWDKYEQYF
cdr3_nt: TGTGCCAGCAGCTTAGAATGGGACAAATACGAGCAGTACTTC

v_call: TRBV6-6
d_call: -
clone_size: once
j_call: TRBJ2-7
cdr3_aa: CASSRLAYEQYF
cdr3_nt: TGTGCCAGCAGTCGACTAGCCTACGAGCAGTACTTC

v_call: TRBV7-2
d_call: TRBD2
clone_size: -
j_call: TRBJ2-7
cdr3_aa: CASSLGKGGRAYEQYF
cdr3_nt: TGTGCCAGCAGCTTAGGAAAGGGTGGGAGGGCCTACGAGCAGTACTTC

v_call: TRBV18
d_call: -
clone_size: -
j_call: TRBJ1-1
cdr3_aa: CASSLYAGVNLWANTEAFF
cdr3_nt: TGTGCCAGCTCACTTTACGCAGGGGTGAATTTGTGGGCCAACACTGAAGCTTTCTTT

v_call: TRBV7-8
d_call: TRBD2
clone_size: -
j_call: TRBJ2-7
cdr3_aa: CASSLGGAGGREQYF
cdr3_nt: TGTGCCAGCAGCTTAGGAGGGGCGGGAGGCAGGGAGCAGTACTTC

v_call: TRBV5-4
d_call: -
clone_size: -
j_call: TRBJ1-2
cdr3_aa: CASSPGGQVSYGYTF
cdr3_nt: TGTGCCAGCAGCCCCGGTGGACAAGTTTCCTATGGCTACACCTTC

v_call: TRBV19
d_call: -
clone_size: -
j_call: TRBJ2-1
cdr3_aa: CASTAKTSNEQFF
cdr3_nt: TGTGCCAGCACGGCAAAGACCTCCAATGAGCAGTTCTTC

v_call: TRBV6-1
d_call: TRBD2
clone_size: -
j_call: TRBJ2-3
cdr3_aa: CASSVGLALWKDTQYF
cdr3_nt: TGTGCCAGCAGTGTGGGACTAGCGTTATGGAAAGATACGCAGTATTTT

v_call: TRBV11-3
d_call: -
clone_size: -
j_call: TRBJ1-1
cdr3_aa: CASTHFGDRNTEAFF
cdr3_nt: TGTGCCAGCACCCATTTTGGGGACCGGAACACTGAAGCTTTCTTT

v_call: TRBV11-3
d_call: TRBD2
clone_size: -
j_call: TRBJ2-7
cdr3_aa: CASSKGLVSSYEQYF
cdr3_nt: TGTGCCAGCAGCAAGGGACTAGTAAGCTCCTACGAGCAGTACTTC

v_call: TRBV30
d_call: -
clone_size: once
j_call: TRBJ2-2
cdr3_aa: CAFSTTNTGELFF
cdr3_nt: TGTGCCTTTTCTACCACGAACACCGGGGAGCTGTTTTTT

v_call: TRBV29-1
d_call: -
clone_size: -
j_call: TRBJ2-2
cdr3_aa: CSVDGGRNTGELFF
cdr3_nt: TGCAGCGTTGATGGGGGGCGGAACACCGGGGAGCTGTTTTTT

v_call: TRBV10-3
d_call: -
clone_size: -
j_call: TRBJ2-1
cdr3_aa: CAISESTGRSSYNEQFF
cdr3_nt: TGTGCCATCAGTGAGTCGACAGGTCGGAGCTCCTACAATGAGCAGTTCTTC

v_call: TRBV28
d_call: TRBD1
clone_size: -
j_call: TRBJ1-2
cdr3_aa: CASSSQGPTGFNYGYTF
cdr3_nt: TGTGCCAGCAGTTCACAGGGTCCGACAGGGTTTAACTATGGCTACACCTTC

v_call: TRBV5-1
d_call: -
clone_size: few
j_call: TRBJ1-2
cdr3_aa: CASSGGAGYGYTF
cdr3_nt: TGCGCCAGCTCAGGAGGGGCAGGCTATGGCTACACCTTC

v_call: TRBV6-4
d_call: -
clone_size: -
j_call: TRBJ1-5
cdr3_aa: CASSRQAGQPQHF
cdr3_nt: TGTGCCAGCAGCCGACAGGCAGGTCAGCCCCAGCATTTT

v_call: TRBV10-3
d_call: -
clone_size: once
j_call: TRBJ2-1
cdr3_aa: CAISGVALSYNEQFF
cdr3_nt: TGTGCCATCAGTGGGGTCGCTCTCTCCTACAATGAGCAGTTCTTC

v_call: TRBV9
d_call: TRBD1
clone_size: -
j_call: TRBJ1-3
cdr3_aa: CASSVAGTGGNTIYF
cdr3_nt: TGTGCCAGCAGCGTAGCTGGGACAGGGGGAAACACCATATATTTT

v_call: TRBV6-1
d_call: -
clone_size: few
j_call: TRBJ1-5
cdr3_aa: CASHRDYNQPQHF
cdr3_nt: TGTGCCAGCCACCGGGACTACAATCAGCCCCAGCATTTT

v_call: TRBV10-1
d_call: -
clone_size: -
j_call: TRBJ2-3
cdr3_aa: CANPGRLSTDTQYF
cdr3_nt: TGCGCCAACCCCGGACGCCTTAGCACAGATACGCAGTATTTT

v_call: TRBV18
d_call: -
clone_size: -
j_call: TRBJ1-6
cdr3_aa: CASSPTTGDNSPLHF
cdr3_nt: TGTGCCAGCTCACCGACGACAGGTGACAATTCACCCCTCCACTTT

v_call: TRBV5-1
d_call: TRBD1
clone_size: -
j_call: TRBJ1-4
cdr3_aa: CASSYLQGVGEKLFF
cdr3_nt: TGCGCCAGCAGCTACTTACAGGGGGTCGGCGAAAAACTGTTTTTT

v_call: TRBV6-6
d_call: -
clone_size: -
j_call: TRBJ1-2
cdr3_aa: CASSYSGAGGYTF
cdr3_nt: TGTGCCAGCAGTTACTCGGGGGCGGGTGGCTACACCTTC